A selection of T cell receptor beta chains follows, all from one sample in a study of T cell clones after liver transplantation. Method: immunoSEQ multiplex PCR; TCRdb's copy keeps in-frame clones and lacks some. The sample shows roughly 80,000 clones, roughly 85% of them seen only once. Sequenced material: CD4+ T cells from blood, taken at the 22-month timepoint. The receptors derive from a human patient who received a liver transplant. Some of these T cells may belong to the graft donor. Both conserved end residues are part of each CDR3. Each record gives: V gene, clone size, J gene, D gene, CDR3 protein, CDR3 DNA. The D gene is left open where the match is weak. Only part of the rows carry a size: once, few, many, or a class if the clone is expanded.

TRBV5-1	-	TRBJ2-1	-	CASSPTGGAYAEQFF	TGCGCCAGCAGCCCGACGGGGGGCGCGTATGCTGAGCAGTTCTTC
TRBV5-8	-	TRBJ2-5	TRBD2	CASSLLREGRGETQYF	TGTGCCAGCAGCTTGTTACGGGAGGGCCGGGGAGAGACCCAGTACTTC
TRBV7-2	-	TRBJ1-1	-	CASSLLRVEAFF	TGTGCCAGCAGCTTACTTAGGGTTGAAGCTTTCTTT
TRBV2	-	TRBJ1-2	-	CASSERQDGYTF	TGTGCCAGCAGTGAGAGGCAGGATGGCTACACCTTC
TRBV5-1	-	TRBJ2-1	-	CASSLSSSYNEQFF	TGCGCCAGCAGCTTATCTAGCTCCTACAATGAGCAGTTCTTC
TRBV6-5	-	TRBJ2-7	-	CASSYRGYEQYF	TGTGCCAGCAGTTACCGGGGATACGAGCAGTACTTC
TRBV27	-	TRBJ1-1	TRBD1	CASSLTDHLRGRNTEAFF	TGTGCCAGCAGTTTAACCGATCATCTCAGGGGGAGGAACACTGAAGCTTTCTTT
TRBV9	-	TRBJ2-7	TRBD1	CASSATGTGAPYEQYF	TGTGCCAGCAGCGCGACAGGGACAGGGGCCCCCTACGAGCAGTACTTC
TRBV19	-	TRBJ1-5	-	CASSIGVTGHYSNQPQHF	TGTGCCAGTAGTATCGGGGTAACAGGACATTATAGCAATCAGCCCCAGCATTTT
TRBV28	-	TRBJ2-3	-	CASSLSRALSTDTQYF	TGTGCCAGCAGTTTATCCAGGGCACTAAGCACAGATACGCAGTATTTT
TRBV7-6	-	TRBJ1-3	-	CASSSGLSGGNTIYF	TGTGCCAGCAGCTCAGGACTCTCTGGTGGAAACACCATATATTTT
TRBV29-1	once	TRBJ2-3	TRBD1	CSVATTGGGGDTQYF	TGCAGCGTTGCCACGACAGGGGGGGGCGGAGATACGCAGTATTTT
TRBV7-8	-	TRBJ2-1	-	CASSFLTSSGEQFF	TGTGCCAGCAGCTTTTTAACTAGTTCAGGGGAGCAGTTCTTC
TRBV19	-	TRBJ1-1	TRBD1	CASRKDRAPLNTEAFF	TGTGCCAGTAGAAAGGACAGGGCGCCTCTGAACACTGAAGCTTTCTTT
TRBV9	-	TRBJ2-3	TRBD2	CASSGNNIAGVPPDTQYF	TGTGCCAGCAGCGGAAACAATATAGCGGGAGTTCCCCCAGATACGCAGTATTTT
TRBV9	-	TRBJ2-1	TRBD2	CASSLRGAGGSNEQFF	TGTGCCAGCAGCTTGCGAGGGGCGGGAGGTTCCAATGAGCAGTTCTTC
TRBV18	many	TRBJ1-4	TRBD1	CASSPGQGSFNEKLFF	TGTGCCAGCTCACCGGGACAGGGATCTTTTAATGAAAAACTGTTTTTT
TRBV7-2	-	TRBJ2-7	-	CASSSVTTSEQYF	TGTGCCAGCAGCTCCGTGACTACCTCCGAGCAGTACTTC
TRBV9	-	TRBJ1-6	TRBD1	CASSRQGLGSPLHF	TGTGCCAGCAGCAGACAGGGTTTGGGCTCACCCCTCCACTTT
TRBV10-3	-	TRBJ2-6	TRBD1	CAISESRGQGDGANVLTF	TGTGCCATCAGTGAGTCGAGGGGACAGGGCGATGGGGCCAACGTCCTGACTTTC
TRBV6-1	once	TRBJ1-1	-	CASRWVGISTEAFF	TGTGCCAGTCGATGGGTAGGGATTAGCACTGAAGCTTTCTTT
TRBV27	-	TRBJ1-1	TRBD1	CASSKWTGGNTEAFF	TGTGCCAGCAGTAAGTGGACAGGCGGGAACACTGAAGCTTTCTTT
TRBV27	-	TRBJ2-7	-	CASSLTGRGFHEQYF	TGTGCCAGCAGTTTAACCGGAAGAGGGTTCCACGAGCAGTACTTC
TRBV2	-	TRBJ2-3	-	CATQGDSRADTQYF	TGTGCCACCCAGGGAGACTCTAGGGCGGATACGCAGTATTTT
TRBV9	-	TRBJ1-2	-	CASSVVSIYYGYTF	TGTGCCAGCAGCGTAGTGTCTATATACTATGGCTACACCTTC
TRBV25-1	-	TRBJ1-4	-	CASTKGYANEKLFF	TGTGCCAGCACAAAAGGTTATGCTAATGAAAAACTGTTTTTT
TRBV6-6	-	TRBJ2-2	TRBD1	CASSYSGGAGTGELFF	TGTGCCAGCAGTTACTCAGGGGGCGCGGGCACCGGGGAGCTGTTTTTT
TRBV10-3	-	TRBJ2-7	TRBD1	CAIAETGDYEQYF	TGTGCCATCGCAGAGACAGGGGACTACGAGCAGTACTTC
TRBV15	-	TRBJ1-1	-	CATSGHPGGAEAFF	TGTGCCACCAGCGGCCACCCGGGGGGGGCTGAAGCTTTCTTT